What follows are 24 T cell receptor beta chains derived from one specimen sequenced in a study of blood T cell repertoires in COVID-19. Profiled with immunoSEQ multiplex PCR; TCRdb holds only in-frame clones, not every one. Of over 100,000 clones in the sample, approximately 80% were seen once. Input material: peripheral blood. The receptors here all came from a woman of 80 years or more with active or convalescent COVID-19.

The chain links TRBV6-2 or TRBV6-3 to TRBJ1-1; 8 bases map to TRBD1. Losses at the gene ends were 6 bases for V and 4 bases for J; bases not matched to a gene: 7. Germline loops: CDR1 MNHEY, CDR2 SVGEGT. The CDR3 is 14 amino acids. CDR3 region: CASSSQGAGTEAFF. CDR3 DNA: TGTGCCAGCAGCTCGCAGGGGGCGGGCACTGAAGCTTTCTTT.

The CDR3 bases are TGTGCCAGCTCCGGGACAGGGTTTTCCGAGCAGTACTTC. Its protein product is CASSGTGFSEQYF. The rearrangement joins TRBV2 to TRBJ2-7, with 9 bases lining up with TRBD1. The V gene end was trimmed by 8 bases and the J gene end by 6 bases; junction bases not matched to a gene: 8. The CDR3 contains 13 residues. Germline assignment: CDR1 SNHLY and CDR2 FYNNEI.

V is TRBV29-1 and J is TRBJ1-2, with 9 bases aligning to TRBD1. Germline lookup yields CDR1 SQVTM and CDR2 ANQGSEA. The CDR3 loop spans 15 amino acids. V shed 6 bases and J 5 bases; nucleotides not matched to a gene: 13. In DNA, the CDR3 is TGCAGCGTCGACTCCCAAGGACAGGGGAGGTATGGCTACACCTTC. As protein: CSVDSQGQGRYGYTF.

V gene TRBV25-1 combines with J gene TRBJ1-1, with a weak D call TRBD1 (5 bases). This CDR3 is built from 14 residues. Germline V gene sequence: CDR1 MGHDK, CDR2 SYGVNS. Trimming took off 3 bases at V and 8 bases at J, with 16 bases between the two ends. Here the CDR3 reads CASSDAGRDVEAFF. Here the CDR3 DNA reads TGTGCCAGCAGTGACGCCGGGAGGGACGTGGAAGCTTTCTTT. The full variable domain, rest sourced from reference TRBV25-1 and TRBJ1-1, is EADIYQTPRYLVIGTGKKITLECSQTMGHDKMYWYQQDPGMELHLIHYSYGVNSTEKGDLSSESTVSRIRTEHFPLTLESARPSHTSQYLCASSDAGRDVEAFFGQGTRLTVV.

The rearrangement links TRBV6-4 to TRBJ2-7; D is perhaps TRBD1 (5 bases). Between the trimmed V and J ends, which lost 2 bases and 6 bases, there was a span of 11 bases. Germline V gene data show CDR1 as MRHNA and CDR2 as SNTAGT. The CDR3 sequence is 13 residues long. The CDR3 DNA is TGTGCCAGCAGTGACCAGGGTATGGGCGAGCAGTACTTC. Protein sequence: CASSDQGMGEQYF.

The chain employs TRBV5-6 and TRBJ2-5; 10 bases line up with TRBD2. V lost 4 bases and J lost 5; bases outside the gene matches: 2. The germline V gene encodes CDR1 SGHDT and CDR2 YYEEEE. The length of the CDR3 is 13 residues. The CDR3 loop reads CASSGLAVETQYF. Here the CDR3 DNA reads TGTGCCAGCAGCGGACTAGCGGTGGAGACCCAGTACTTC.

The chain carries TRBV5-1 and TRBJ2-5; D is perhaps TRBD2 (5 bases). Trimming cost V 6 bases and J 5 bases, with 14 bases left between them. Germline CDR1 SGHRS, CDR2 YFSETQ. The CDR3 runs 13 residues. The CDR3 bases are TGCGCCAGCACCCGGGGTGGTGTGGAGACCCAGTACTTC. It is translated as CASTRGGVETQYF.

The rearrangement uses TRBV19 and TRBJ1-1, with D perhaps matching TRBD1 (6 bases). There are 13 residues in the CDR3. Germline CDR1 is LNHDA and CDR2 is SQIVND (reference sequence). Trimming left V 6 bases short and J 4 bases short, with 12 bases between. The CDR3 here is CASSPQGSTEAFF. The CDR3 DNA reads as TGTGCCAGTAGCCCACAGGGTAGCACTGAAGCTTTCTTT.

The CDR3 region has the DNA TGTGCCAGCACGGCCTTCGGATCAGGGGATGAAAAACTGTTTTTT. Translation gives CASTAFGSGDEKLFF. V usage is TRBV18 and J usage is TRBJ1-4, with D maybe TRBD1 (6 bases). Per germline, CDR1 KGHSH and CDR2 LQKENI. V was shortened by 8 bases and J by 6 bases, with 19 bases between the two germline ends. The CDR3 is 15 amino acids. The full variable domain, with the rest looked up from reference TRBV18 and TRBJ1-4, is NAGVMQNPRHLVRRRGQEARLRCSPMKGHSHVYWYRQLPEEGLKFMVYLQKENIIDESGMPKERFSAEFPKEGPSILRIQQVVRGDSAAYFCASTAFGSGDEKLFFGSGTQLSVL.

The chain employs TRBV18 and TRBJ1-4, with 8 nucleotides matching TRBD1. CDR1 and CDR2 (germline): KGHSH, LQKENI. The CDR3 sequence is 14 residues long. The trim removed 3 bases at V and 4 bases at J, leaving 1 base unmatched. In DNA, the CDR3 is TGTGCCAGCTCACCCGGACAGGGTAATGAAAAACTGTTTTTT. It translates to CASSPGQGNEKLFF.

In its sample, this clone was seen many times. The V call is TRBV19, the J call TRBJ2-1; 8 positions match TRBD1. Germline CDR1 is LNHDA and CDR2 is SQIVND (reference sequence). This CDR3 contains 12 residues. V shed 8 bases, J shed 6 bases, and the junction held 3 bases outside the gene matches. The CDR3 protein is CASVDRVNEQFF. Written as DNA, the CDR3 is TGTGCCAGTGTGGACAGGGTCAATGAGCAGTTCTTC. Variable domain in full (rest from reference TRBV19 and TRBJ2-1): DGGITQSPKYLFRKEGQNVTLSCEQNLNHDAMYWYRQDPGQGLRLIYYSQIVNDFQKGDIAEGYSVSREKKESFPLTVTSAQKNPTAFYLCASVDRVNEQFFGPGTRLTVL.

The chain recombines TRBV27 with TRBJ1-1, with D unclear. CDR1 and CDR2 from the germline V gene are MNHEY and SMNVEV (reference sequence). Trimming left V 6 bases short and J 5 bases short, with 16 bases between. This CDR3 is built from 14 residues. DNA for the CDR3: TGTGCCAGCAGGGTTATTAGTCCCGGGACTGAAGCTTTCTTT. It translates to CASRVISPGTEAFF.

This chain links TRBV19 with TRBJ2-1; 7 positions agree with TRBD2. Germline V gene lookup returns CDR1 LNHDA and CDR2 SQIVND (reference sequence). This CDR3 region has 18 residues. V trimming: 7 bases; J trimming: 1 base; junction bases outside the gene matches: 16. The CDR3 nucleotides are TGTGCCAGTAAATTCAGAGCGGGGAAGGGCGGTTCCTACAATGAGCAGTTCTTC. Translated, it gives CASKFRAGKGGSYNEQFF. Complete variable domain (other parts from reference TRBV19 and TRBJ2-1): DGGITQSPKYLFRKEGQNVTLSCEQNLNHDAMYWYRQDPGQGLRLIYYSQIVNDFQKGDIAEGYSVSREKKESFPLTVTSAQKNPTAFYLCASKFRAGKGGSYNEQFFGPGTRLTVL.

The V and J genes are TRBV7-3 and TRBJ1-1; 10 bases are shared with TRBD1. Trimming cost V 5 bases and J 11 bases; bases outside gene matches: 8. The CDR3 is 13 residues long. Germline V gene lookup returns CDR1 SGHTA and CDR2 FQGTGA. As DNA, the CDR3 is TGTGCCAGCAGCCCAACCGGGACAGGGGACGCTTTCTTT. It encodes CASSPTGTGDAFF.

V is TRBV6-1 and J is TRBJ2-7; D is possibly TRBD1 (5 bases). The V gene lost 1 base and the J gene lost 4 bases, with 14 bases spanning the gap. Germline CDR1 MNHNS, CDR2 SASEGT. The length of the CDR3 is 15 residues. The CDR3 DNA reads TGTGCCAGCAGTGAAGGGTGGGCAGGGTTTTACGAGCAGTACTTC. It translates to CASSEGWAGFYEQYF.

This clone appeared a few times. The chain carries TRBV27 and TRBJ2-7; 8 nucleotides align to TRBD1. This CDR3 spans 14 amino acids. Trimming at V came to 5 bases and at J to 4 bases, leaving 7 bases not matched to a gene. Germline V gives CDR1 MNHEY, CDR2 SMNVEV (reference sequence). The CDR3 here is CASSPRGLIYEQYF. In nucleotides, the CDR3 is TGTGCCAGCAGTCCCAGGGGGCTTATTTACGAGCAGTACTTC.

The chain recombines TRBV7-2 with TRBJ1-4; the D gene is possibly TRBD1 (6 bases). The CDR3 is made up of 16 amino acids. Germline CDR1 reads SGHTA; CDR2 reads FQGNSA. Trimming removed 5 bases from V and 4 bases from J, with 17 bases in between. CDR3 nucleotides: TGTGCCAGCAGCCTAATTTGGGGGGGCCGTAATGAAAAACTGTTTTTT. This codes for CASSLIWGGRNEKLFF. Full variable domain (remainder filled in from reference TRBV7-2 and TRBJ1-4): GAGVSQSPSNKVTEKGKDVELRCDPISGHTALYWYRQSLGQGLEFLIYFQGNSAPDKSGLPSDRFSAERTGGSVSTLTIQRTQQEDSAVYLCASSLIWGGRNEKLFFGSGTQLSVL.

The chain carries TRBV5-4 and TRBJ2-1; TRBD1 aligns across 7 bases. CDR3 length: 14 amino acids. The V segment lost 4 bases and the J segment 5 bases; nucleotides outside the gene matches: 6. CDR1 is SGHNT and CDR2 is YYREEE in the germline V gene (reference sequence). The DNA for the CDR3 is TGTGCCAGCAGCATGGGACAGATAGACAATGAGCAGTTCTTC. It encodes CASSMGQIDNEQFF.

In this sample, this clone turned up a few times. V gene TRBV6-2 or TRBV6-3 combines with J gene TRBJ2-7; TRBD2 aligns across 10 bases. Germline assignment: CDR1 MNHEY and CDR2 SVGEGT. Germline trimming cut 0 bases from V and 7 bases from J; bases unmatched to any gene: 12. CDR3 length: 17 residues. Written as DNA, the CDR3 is TGTGCCAGCAGTTACTCGAATGAAGCTAGCGGGAGTTGGGAGCAGTACTTC. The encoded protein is CASSYSNEASGSWEQYF.

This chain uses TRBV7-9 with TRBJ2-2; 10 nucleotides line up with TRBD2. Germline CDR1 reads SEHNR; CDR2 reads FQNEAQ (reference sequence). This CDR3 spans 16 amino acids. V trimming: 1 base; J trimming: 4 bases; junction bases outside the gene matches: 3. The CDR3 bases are TGTGCCAGCAGCTTAGGCCTAGCGGGGGCCACCGGGGAGCTGTTTTTT. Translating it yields CASSLGLAGATGELFF.

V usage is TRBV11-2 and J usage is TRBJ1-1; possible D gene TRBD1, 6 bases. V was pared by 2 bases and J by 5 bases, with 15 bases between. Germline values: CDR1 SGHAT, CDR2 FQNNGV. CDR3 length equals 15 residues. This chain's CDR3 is CASSLSPGVGTEAFF. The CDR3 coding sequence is TGTGCCAGCAGCTTATCGCCAGGGGTAGGGACTGAAGCTTTCTTT.

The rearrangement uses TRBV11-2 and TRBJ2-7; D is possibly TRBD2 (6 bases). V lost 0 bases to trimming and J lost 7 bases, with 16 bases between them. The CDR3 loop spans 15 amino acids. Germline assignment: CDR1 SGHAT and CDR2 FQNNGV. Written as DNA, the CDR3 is TGTGCCAGCAGCTTAGAATATAATCCCCGGGGGGAGCAGTACTTC. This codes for CASSLEYNPRGEQYF.

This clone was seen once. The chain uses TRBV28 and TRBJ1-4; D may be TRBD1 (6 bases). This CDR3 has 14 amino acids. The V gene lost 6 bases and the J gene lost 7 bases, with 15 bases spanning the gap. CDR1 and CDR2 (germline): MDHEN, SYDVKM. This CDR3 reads CASSGGALAEKLFF. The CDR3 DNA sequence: TGTGCCAGCAGCGGGGGGGCGTTGGCTGAAAAACTGTTTTTT.

This CDR3 is CASRVSGTGAYEQYF. The CDR3 coding sequence is TGTGCCAGCAGAGTCTCGGGGACAGGGGCCTACGAGCAGTACTTC. The chain combines TRBV6-5 with TRBJ2-7; TRBD1 aligns across 10 bases. J was trimmed by 2 bases and V by 6 bases; bases with no gene match: 7. The CDR3 has 15 residues. Germline CDR1 is MNHEY and CDR2 is SVGAGI.